Below are 16 T cell receptor beta chains sequenced from a single sample in a study of T cell repertoires in cytomegalovirus infection. No antigens are known for them. TCRdb used MiXCR to reprocess the reads, holding one entry per CDR3 protein. The sample shows about a million distinct CDR3 sequences, around a third of them seen only once. Sequencing was performed on cultured CD8+ T cells from PBMCs, taken from culture after CMV antigen stimulation. These receptors were taken from a human donor in good health (CMV status not recorded). Some clones in this sample may be carry-over from other donors' samples.

The V call is TRBV29-1, the J call TRBJ1-2; TRBD1 matches at 9 bases. After removal of 2 bases from V and 2 bases from J, the junction contained 6 bases not matched to a gene. The length of the CDR3 is 15 residues. Germline assignment: CDR1 SQVTM and CDR2 ANQGSEA. The DNA of the CDR3 is TGCAGCGTTGAAAGTAGACAGGGGGGAAACTATGGCTACACCTTC. Its translation is CSVESRQGGNYGYTF.

The chain is built from TRBV27 and TRBJ1-4, with D perhaps matching TRBD1 (5 bases). V was clipped by 5 bases and J by 0 bases, with 10 bases between them. CDR1 is MNHEY, CDR2 SMNVEV, per germline (reference sequence). The CDR3 spans 15 residues. In DNA form, the CDR3 reads TGTGCCAGCAGTCCGACAGAACCAACTAATGAAAAACTGTTTTTT. Protein: CASSPTEPTNEKLFF.

This clonotype was detected a few times. This chain joins TRBV4-1 and TRBJ1-5; no definite D call. V lost 0 bases and J 6 bases, leaving 12 bases between the germline ends. CDR1 and CDR2 from the germline V gene are MGHRA and YSYEKL. The CDR3 has 15 amino acids. CDR3 DNA: TGCGCCAGCAGCCAAGACGGCAGCCTGGGTCAGCCCCAGCATTTT. Translated, it gives CASSQDGSLGQPQHF.

This clonotype was recorded at least ten times. This chain connects TRBV7-2 to TRBJ2-1, with 9 bases that match TRBD2. Germline-derived CDR1 and CDR2 are SGHTA and FQGNSA. The CDR3 has 15 residues. Trimming cost V 2 bases and J 8 bases; bases outside gene matches: 7. The CDR3 here is CASSLPAGGLDEQFF. The CDR3 region has the DNA TGTGCCAGCAGCTTACCGGCGGGGGGGTTAGATGAGCAGTTCTTC. Full variable domain (missing parts from reference TRBV7-2 and TRBJ2-1): GAGVSQSPSNKVTEKGKDVELRCDPISGHTALYWYRQSLGQGLEFLIYFQGNSAPDKSGLPSDRFSAERTGGSVSTLTIQRTQQEDSAVYLCASSLPAGGLDEQFFGPGTRLTVL.

The chain joins TRBV4-1 to TRBJ2-3; D call uncertain. The CDR3 totals 16 residues. The V gene's germline CDR1 is MGHRA and CDR2 YSYEKL. The V end lost 3 bases, the J end lost 2 bases, and 15 bases lay between the germline ends. The CDR3 DNA sequence: TGCGCCAGCAGCCATCCCCCAGACTCCGCCACAGATACGCAGTATTTT. Translated: CASSHPPDSATDTQYF.

CDR3 sequence (DNA): TGTGCTAACAGCTTAAATCAAGCTCCGAACACCGGGGAGCTGTTTTTT. Protein sequence: CANSLNQAPNTGELFF. The chain combines TRBV7-6 with TRBJ2-2; D gene ambiguous. The germline gives CDR1 SGHVS, CDR2 FNYEAQ. The CDR3 runs 16 residues.

In the case of this clonotype: Germline and junction disagree at one end, which may indicate a read error. This chain joins TRBV7-4 and TRBJ2-3; 10 nucleotides match TRBD1. Germline-derived CDR1 and CDR2 are SGHVT and SQSDAQ. The CDR3 consists of 15 residues. The CDR3 is CTSSPETGGSDTQYF. Here the CDR3 DNA reads TGTACCAGCAGCCCAGAGACAGGGGGCTCAGATACGCAGTATTTT.

This clonotype was recorded a few times. The V gene is TRBV7-9, the J gene TRBJ1-4; the D gene is possibly TRBD1 (5 bases). The CDR3 contains 15 residues. Deletions cut 4 bases from V and 10 bases from J, with 19 bases between. Germline lookup yields CDR1 SEHNR and CDR2 FQNEAQ (reference sequence). The CDR3 DNA reads TGTGCCAGCAGCTCCCAGGGAATTGAGGAAGGAAAACTGTTTTTT. Residues: CASSSQGIEEGKLFF.

The chain is built from TRBV27 and TRBJ1-1; 7 bases are shared with TRBD1. This CDR3 comprises 13 residues. Trimming removed 5 bases from V and 9 bases from J; junction bases left unmatched: 9. Germline-derived CDR1 and CDR2 are MNHEY and SMNVEV (reference sequence). In DNA form, the CDR3 reads TGTGCCAGCAGTCCTGGACAGGAGGGTAAAGCTTTCTTT. Translation gives CASSPGQEGKAFF.

This chain connects TRBV20-1 to TRBJ2-6; no clear D gene. The ends were cut back, 3 bases at V and 0 bases at J, with 9 bases in the middle. The CDR3 is 15 residues long. From germline, CDR1 is DFQATT and CDR2 SNEGSKA (reference sequence). Here the CDR3 DNA reads TGCAGTGCTAGGACCCGGGTCTCTGGGGCCAACGTCCTGACTTTC. Translating gives CSARTRVSGANVLTF.

This clonotype was counted at least ten times. The rearrangement links TRBV12-3 or TRBV12-4 to TRBJ1-5, with D perhaps matching TRBD1 (6 bases). This CDR3 spans 14 amino acids. V was clipped by 10 bases and J by 0 bases, with 13 bases between them. CDR3 nucleotide sequence: TGTGCCACCCGGAAGGGGGATAGCAATCAGCCCCAGCATTTT. Translation: CATRKGDSNQPQHF.

The chain carries TRBV6-2 or TRBV6-3 and TRBJ2-4; 8 nucleotides align to TRBD1. This CDR3 has 16 amino acids. Trimming cost V 2 bases and J 6 bases; bases outside gene matches: 9. Germline CDR1 reads MNHEY; CDR2 reads SVGEGT. The CDR3 sequence: CASSYENPGQANIQYF. CDR3 sequence (DNA): TGTGCCAGCAGTTACGAAAATCCGGGACAGGCAAACATTCAGTACTTC.

The chain has TRBV6-1 and TRBJ2-2; no firm D call. The V end was cut by 6 bases, the J end by 6 bases, with 14 bases between. The CDR3 has 14 amino acids. CDR1 is MNHNS and CDR2 is SASEGT in the germline V gene. This CDR3 reads CASSKTSEPGELFF. As DNA, the CDR3 is TGTGCCAGCAGCAAAACCTCCGAGCCCGGGGAGCTGTTTTTT.

This clonotype was picked up many times. The CDR3 reads CASSFVLRVGTLDGYTF. The CDR3 DNA is TGTGCCAGCAGTTTTGTTTTAAGGGTGGGGACGCTCGACGGCTACACCTTC. V gene TRBV12-3 or TRBV12-4 combines with J gene TRBJ1-2; TRBD1 is a possible D gene (5 bases). The CDR3 is 17 residues long. V lost 3 bases and J 8 bases, leaving 25 bases between the germline ends.

This clonotype has a handful of counts. The chain carries TRBV7-9 and TRBJ2-1; the match to TRBD1 covers 7 bases. Germline V gene lookup returns CDR1 SEHNR and CDR2 FQNEAQ (reference sequence). CDR3 length: 17 amino acids. Trimming removed 5 bases from V and 0 bases from J; junction bases left unmatched: 10. The CDR3 DNA reads as TGTGCCAGCAGCCAAGATGGACAGGCGAGCTCCTACAATGAGCAGTTCTTC. It translates to CASSQDGQASSYNEQFF.

This rearrangement joins TRBV2 to TRBJ2-1; D is perhaps TRBD2 (6 bases). CDR1 SNHLY and CDR2 FYNNEI come from the germline V gene. The CDR3 spans 15 residues. V lost 6 bases, J lost 3 bases, and 15 bases lay in between. The CDR3 here is CASRDRDSLYNEQFF. DNA for the CDR3: TGTGCCAGCAGGGACCGGGACTCGCTCTACAATGAGCAGTTCTTC.